This note documents a single TCR beta chain sequence. Unmatched junction bases numbered 9, after V lost 5 bases and J lost 7 bases. Per the germline V gene, CDR1 is MDHEN and CDR2 is SYDVKM. The CDR3 is 15 residues long. Sequenced by immunoSEQ multiplex PCR; TCRdb stores in-frame clones only, minus some. The sample lists roughly 300,000 clones, approximately 84% occurring once. This specimen belongs to a study of blood T cell repertoires in COVID-19. The receptor's source is a woman under 30 who had recovered from COVID-19. The sequencing input was PBMCs or T cells enriched from blood (not recorded which). The chain joins TRBV28 to TRBJ1-5, with TRBD1 identical over 9 bases. The CDR3 reads CASSGGTGLGQPQHF. The CDR3 nucleotides read TGTGCCAGCAGTGGCGGGACAGGGCTAGGACAGCCCCAGCATTTT.